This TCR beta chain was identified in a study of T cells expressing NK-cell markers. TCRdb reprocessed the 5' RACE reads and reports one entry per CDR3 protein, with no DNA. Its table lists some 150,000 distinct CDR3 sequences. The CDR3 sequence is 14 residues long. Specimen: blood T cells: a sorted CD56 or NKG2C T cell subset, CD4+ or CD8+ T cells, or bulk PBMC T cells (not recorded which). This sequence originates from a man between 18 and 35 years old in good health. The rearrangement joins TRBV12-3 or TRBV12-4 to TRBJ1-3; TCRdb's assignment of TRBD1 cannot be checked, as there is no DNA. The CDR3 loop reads CASHTGVPGNTIYF.